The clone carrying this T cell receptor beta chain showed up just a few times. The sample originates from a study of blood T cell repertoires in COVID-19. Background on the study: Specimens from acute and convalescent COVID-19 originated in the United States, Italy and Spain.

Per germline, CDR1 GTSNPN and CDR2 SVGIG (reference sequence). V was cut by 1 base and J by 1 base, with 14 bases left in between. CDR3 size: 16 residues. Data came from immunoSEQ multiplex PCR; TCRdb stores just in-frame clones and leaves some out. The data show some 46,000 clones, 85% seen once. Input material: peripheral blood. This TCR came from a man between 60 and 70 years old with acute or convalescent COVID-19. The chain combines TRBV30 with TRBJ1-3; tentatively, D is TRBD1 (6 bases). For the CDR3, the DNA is TGTGCCTGGAGTGCAGGTATCAGGGGATCTGGAAACACCATATATTTT. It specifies CAWSAGIRGSGNTIYF.